The 4 T cell receptor beta chains reported below all come from one sample, sequenced in a study of cytomegalovirus exposure and HLA in healthy donors. The PCR ran on 60 Vbeta and 13 Jbeta primers. The repertoire was sequenced with immunoSEQ multiplex PCR; TCRdb's copy has only in-frame clones and lacks some. This sample has about 76,000 clones; roughly 70% occur once, and the top ten carry approximately 5%. The sequenced sample consisted of PBMCs. The receptors were sampled from a man in his fifties or sixties in good health and CMV-seropositive.

The chain has TRBV27 and TRBJ2-1, with 11 bases that match TRBD2. Germline V gene sequence: CDR1 MNHEY, CDR2 SMNVEV (reference sequence). Losses at the gene ends were 4 bases for V and 2 bases for J; bases not matched to a gene: 4. The CDR3 is made up of 16 amino acids. The CDR3 sequence: CASSSGTSGAYNEQFF. Written as DNA, the CDR3 is TGTGCCAGCAGTTCCGGGACTAGCGGAGCCTACAATGAGCAGTTCTTC.

The genes are TRBV2 and TRBJ2-2, with D uncertain. The V end was cut by 4 bases, the J end by 7 bases, with 7 bases between. Germline CDR1 SNHLY, CDR2 FYNNEI. The CDR3 sequence is 12 residues long. CDR3 residues: CASSGLYGELFF. The CDR3 region has the DNA TGTGCCAGCAGTGGTTTATACGGGGAGCTGTTTTTT.

The rearrangement joins TRBV4-2 to TRBJ2-5; TRBD2 aligns across 8 bases. The DNA end is a closer match to TRBJ2-7, so the J assignment may be wrong. Germline V gene sequence: CDR1 LGHNA, CDR2 YNFKEQ. The CDR3 runs to 16 residues. CDR3 coding DNA: TGTGCCAGCAGCCAAGATAATAGCGGGGCCAATTACGAGCAGTACTTC. Amino acid sequence: CASSQDNSGANYEQYF.

The sample holds a few counts of this clone. DNA for the CDR3: TGTGCCAGCAGGAAGACAGGGGGAGTAGGATATGGCTACACCTTC. Protein: CASRKTGGVGYGYTF. The genes are TRBV6-4 and TRBJ1-2, with TRBD1 identical over 9 bases. Trimming took 6 bases from V and 5 from J; bases not matched to a gene: 10. Germline CDR1 is MRHNA and CDR2 is SNTAGT. The CDR3 has 15 amino acids.